The 9 T cell receptor beta chains below come from one sample, sequenced in a study of shared clonotypes between healthy human individuals. The table came from immunoSEQ multiplex PCR; TCRdb's copy has only in-frame clones and leaves some out. The sample shows over a million clones, more than 95% of them seen only once. Material for sequencing was naive CD4+ T cells sorted from blood. Subset: CD45RA+ positively selected. The receptors originated from a man younger than 45 in good health.

This chain joins TRBV6-5 and TRBJ2-2; a weak D match, TRBD2 (5 bases). CDR1 is MNHEY and CDR2 is SVGAGI in the germline V gene. The CDR3 loop spans 13 amino acids. Deletions cut 8 bases from V and 3 bases from J, with 10 bases between. CDR3 region: CASGSVDTGELFF. CDR3 DNA sequence: TGTGCCAGCGGGAGCGTTGACACCGGGGAGCTGTTTTTT.

The rearrangement links TRBV2 to TRBJ2-7, with D maybe TRBD2 (6 bases). CDR3 length: 12 residues. CDR1 and CDR2 (germline): SNHLY, FYNNEI. The V gene lost 3 bases and the J gene lost 9 bases, with 12 bases spanning the gap. The DNA for the CDR3 is TGTGCCAGCAGTGACCGGGGAGGTAGGCAGTACTTC. The encoded protein is CASSDRGGRQYF.

The gene calls are TRBV28 and TRBJ2-3; D is ambiguous. Trimming removed 6 bases at V and 0 bases at J, with 7 bases between. This CDR3 is built from 13 residues. Germline CDR1 MDHEN, CDR2 SYDVKM. CDR3 coding DNA: TGTGCCAGCAGGGAAGACAGCACAGATACGCAGTATTTT. The encoded protein is CASREDSTDTQYF.

The chain is built from TRBV10-1 and TRBJ2-3; D is perhaps TRBD2 (6 bases). The length of the CDR3 is 14 residues. Germline-derived CDR1 and CDR2 are WNHNN and SYGVQD (reference sequence). V was cut by 4 bases and J by 4 bases, with 12 bases left in between. The chain's CDR3 is CASSAEASADTQYF. CDR3 nucleotide sequence: TGCGCCAGCAGTGCGGAGGCTAGCGCAGATACGCAGTATTTT.

V and J are TRBV11-2 and TRBJ2-3; D unclear. Trimming removed 0 bases from V and 6 bases from J, with 7 bases in between. CDR3 size: 13 residues. Germline V gene lookup returns CDR1 SGHAT and CDR2 FQNNGV. The CDR3 DNA reads as TGTGCCAGCAGCTTAGACCTCGCGGATACGCAGTATTTT. Protein sequence: CASSLDLADTQYF. Based on the CDR3 plus reference TRBV11-2 and TRBJ2-3, the full variable domain is EAGVAQSPRYKIIEKRQSVAFWCNPISGHATLYWYQQILGQGPKLLIQFQNNGVVDDSQLPKDRFSAERLKGVDSTLKIQPAKLEDSAVYLCASSLDLADTQYFGPGTRLTVL.

The chain has TRBV7-9 and TRBJ2-2, with 7 bases lining up with TRBD1. CDR3 length: 15 residues. The germline V gene encodes CDR1 SEHNR and CDR2 FQNEAQ (reference sequence). The V segment lost 3 bases and the J segment 7 bases; nucleotides outside the gene matches: 8. The CDR3 sequence is CASSFKGAGNGELFF. DNA for the CDR3: TGTGCCAGCAGCTTTAAGGGGGCAGGTAACGGGGAGCTGTTTTTT.

This chain connects TRBV6-5 to TRBJ2-7; D is possibly TRBD2 (6 bases). Germline lookup yields CDR1 MNHEY and CDR2 SVGAGI. The V and J ends lost 4 bases and 0 bases respectively, with 16 bases between them. The CDR3 contains 16 residues. CDR3 sequence: CASSFALAYSSYEQYF. CDR3 sequence (DNA): TGTGCCAGCAGTTTCGCTCTAGCGTATAGCTCCTACGAGCAGTACTTC.

This clone was recorded once. Additional DNA sequences in this sample encode the identical CDR3. The chain couples TRBV7-2 to TRBJ2-2; D tentatively reads TRBD1 or TRBD2 (5 bases each). CDR1 and CDR2 from the germline V gene are SGHTA and FQGNSA. V dropped 3 bases and J dropped 4 bases, with 12 bases sitting between them. This CDR3 region has 15 residues. The CDR3 sequence is CASSLGQGRTGELFF. CDR3 nucleotides: TGTGCCAGCAGCTTGGGGCAGGGACGCACCGGGGAGCTGTTTTTT.

The rearrangement links TRBV6-5 to TRBJ2-3, with TRBD2 matching 7 bases. The CDR3 runs to 13 residues. The germline gives CDR1 MNHEY, CDR2 SVGAGI. Unmatched junction bases numbered 5, after V lost 10 bases and J lost 1 base. The CDR3 is CATKRDGTDTQYF. In DNA form, the CDR3 reads TGTGCCACTAAGCGGGATGGCACAGATACGCAGTATTTT.